The 10 T cell receptor beta chains below were found in one sample sequenced in a study of blood T cell repertoires in COVID-19 (dated by TCRdb to between 2020 and 2021). Preparation of the library involved the immunoSEQ multiplex PCR assay. Drawn from immuneACCESS, this table holds only the in-frame rearrangements with V and J called that TCRdb kept. Clones are partly lost; checked studies trace under half to an unresolved V gene and leave the rest unexplained. Recorded for this sample are about 500,000 clones; 85% to 90% of them occurred a single time. The ten largest clones capture under 8.5% of the sample. The sample comprised peripheral blood. The receptors originated from a woman aged 50 to 60 with COVID-19, enrolled during active disease.

The genes are TRBV3-1 (or the pseudogene TRBV3-2) and TRBJ2-3; 7 nucleotides match TRBD2. The V segment lost 6 bases and the J segment 3 bases; nucleotides outside the gene matches: 12. The CDR3 totals 16 residues. Germline V gene sequence: CDR1 LGHDT, CDR2 YNNKEL (reference sequence). CDR3: CASRRRLWGGTDTQYF. As DNA, the CDR3 is TGTGCCAGCAGGCGGCGGTTGTGGGGGGGTACAGATACGCAGTATTTT.

This chain joins TRBV7-9 and TRBJ1-3; 7 bases are shared with TRBD1. This CDR3 has 15 residues. Looked up from germline, CDR1 is SEHNR and CDR2 is FQNEAQ (reference sequence). Trimming removed 6 bases from V and 1 base from J; junction bases left unmatched: 6. In DNA, the CDR3 is TGTGCCAGCAGTCGTGGACAGGTTTCTGGAAACACCATATATTTT. It translates to CASSRGQVSGNTIYF.

The chain joins TRBV13 to TRBJ1-6; a possible D gene is TRBD1 (6 bases). Per the germline V gene, CDR1 is PRHDT and CDR2 is FYEKMQ (reference sequence). The CDR3 has 18 amino acids. Trimming removed 5 bases from V and 7 bases from J, with 24 bases in between. CDR3 residues: CASSQSSGTGGVNSPLHF. The CDR3 DNA is TGTGCCAGCAGCCAATCGTCGGGGACGGGGGGCGTAAATTCACCCCTCCACTTT.

The chain carries TRBV19 and TRBJ2-1, with TRBD2 matching over 8 bases. CDR3 size: 15 residues. V lost 1 base, J lost 9 bases, and 8 bases stayed unmatched. Germline CDR1 and CDR2: LNHDA and SQIVND (reference sequence). This CDR3 reads CASSIVGTRGSEQFF. CDR3 nucleotide sequence: TGTGCCAGTAGTATAGTGGGGACTAGGGGTAGTGAGCAGTTCTTC.

V and J are TRBV14 and TRBJ2-1; D gene unclear. CDR1 is SGHDN and CDR2 is FVKESK in the germline V gene. The length of the CDR3 is 15 residues. With 1 base removed from V and 3 bases from J, the gap between germline ends came to 10 bases. This CDR3 is CASSQVSGSYNEQFF. Written as DNA, the CDR3 is TGTGCCAGCAGCCAAGTTTCTGGCAGCTACAATGAGCAGTTCTTC.

This chain links TRBV13 with TRBJ2-7, with D perhaps TRBD1 (6 bases). Trimming removed 5 bases from V and 3 bases from J, with 20 bases in between. Germline V CDR1 and CDR2: PRHDT, FYEKMQ (reference sequence). The CDR3 contains 16 residues. CDR3 sequence: CASSNSTGSRFYEQYF. Written as DNA, the CDR3 is TGTGCCAGCAGCAACTCGACAGGCTCCCGATTCTACGAGCAGTACTTC.

This chain connects TRBV5-4 to TRBJ2-6, with D maybe TRBD2 (7 bases). The CDR3 loop spans 17 amino acids. The V gene's germline CDR1 is SGHNT and CDR2 YYREEE (reference sequence). V was shortened by 3 bases and J by 1 base, with 14 bases between the two germline ends. CDR3 DNA: TGTGCCAGCAGCTCGCCCCGGGGGGCGTCTGGGGCCAACGTCCTGACTTTC. This gives the protein CASSSPRGASGANVLTF.

Remarks on this clone: Other DNA sequences within the sample encode an identical CDR3. The V and J genes are TRBV6-5 and TRBJ1-1; no reliable D call. Germline-derived CDR1 and CDR2 are MNHEY and SVGAGI. This CDR3 spans 13 amino acids. Trimming removed 2 bases at V and 3 bases at J, with 7 bases between. CDR3 sequence reads: CASSYDRDTEAFF. The CDR3, as DNA: TGTGCCAGCAGTTACGACCGGGACACTGAAGCTTTCTTT.

Comments on this clone: This sample also contains other DNA sequences that code for the same CDR3. This chain joins TRBV9 and TRBJ1-2, with D maybe TRBD1 (6 bases). CDR1 is SGDLS and CDR2 is YYNGEE in the germline V gene. V was cut by 0 bases and J by 6 bases, with 9 bases left in between. CDR3 length equals 13 residues. In DNA, the CDR3 is TGTGCCAGCAGCGTAGGTGGGGGCGATGGCTACACCTTC. It is translated as CASSVGGGDGYTF.

The genes are TRBV10-1 and TRBJ1-1; 9 bases are a match to TRBD1. Trimming took 2 bases from V and 4 from J; bases not matched to a gene: 2. Germline CDR1 is WNHNN and CDR2 is SYGVQD (reference sequence). The CDR3 length is 14 residues. The CDR3 here is CASSEGGQGTEAFF. CDR3 nucleotide sequence: TGCGCCAGCAGTGAGGGGGGACAGGGCACTGAAGCTTTCTTT.